This T cell receptor beta chain was sequenced for a study of blood T cell repertoires in COVID-19. Study background: Acute-phase and convalescent COVID-19 samples originated in the United States, Italy and Spain. PBMCs, B-cell-depleted T cells, or T cells provided the cDNA or gDNA that made up the material.

In the authors' workflow: Amplifying reference gene primers gave estimates of nucleated cell counts. Data came from immunoSEQ multiplex PCR; TCRdb stores just in-frame clones and leaves some out. That table furnishes V, J and clone size, whereas the DNA furnished D and trimming. The repertoire holds about 230,000 clones, with roughly 83% as singletons. V was pared by 1 base and J by 7 bases, with 13 bases between. CDR3 length: 15 amino acids. Germline assignment: CDR1 SGHDN and CDR2 FVKESK. The rearrangement uses TRBV14 and TRBJ1-4; D is undetermined. Sequencing was performed on peripheral blood. The TCR was taken from a man in his forties with acute or convalescent COVID-19. CDR3 DNA sequence: TGTGCCAGCAGCCAAGGGTTCGGCGGTAGTGAAAAACTGTTTTTT. Translating it yields CASSQGFGGSEKLFF.